The T cell receptor beta chain described here comes from a study of T cells in Graves' hyperthyroidism and ophthalmopathy (dated by TCRdb to the late 2010s). Regarding the complete study: Peripheral blood was collected at initial diagnosis, before any treatment. The 75 to 100 discovery patients were divided at random into training and test sets in a 7:3 ratio. To identify TCR V-J signatures that set the groups apart, the researchers used a discovery cohort of more than 95 patients, made up of fewer than 50 with Graves' ophthalmopathy and 57 with stable Graves' hyperthyroidism. TCR Vbeta CDR3 sequencing of roughly 140 peripheral blood samples (approximately 44 ophthalmopathy, 75 to 85 hyperthyroidism and approximately 17 progressor patients) is reported in the paper. In addition, the study compared T-cell repertoires in thyroid tissue and in blood from five or six Graves' hyperthyroidism patients. Prospective prediction of ophthalmopathy was tested in an independent validation cohort consisting of about 20 hyperthyroidism patients and 15 to 17 patients who later progressed to ophthalmopathy. After blood sampling, hyperthyroidism patients were treated with methimazole at a starting dose of 30 mg daily, and ophthalmopathy patients were treated with high-dose intravenous methylprednisolone.

The sample holds a few counts of this clonotype. The clone's antigen remains unknown. The junction shows a germline mismatch at one end, possibly a read error. Stable Graves' hyperthyroidism was defined as the absence of progression to ophthalmopathy over 18 months of follow-up. Hyperthyroidism patients were newly diagnosed, with disease duration under 2 months, and aged 18 to 65 years. Exclusion was applied to patients with uncontrolled infections, other autoimmune diseases, pregnancy or lactation. Diagnoses relied on clinical symptoms, serum thyroxine and TRAb, thyroid ultrasound and orbital computed tomography. PBMCs were isolated from 7.5 to 10 ml of fresh peripheral blood by Ficoll-Paque density gradient centrifugation. Total RNA was extracted with Trizol reagent, and quality was checked on an Agilent 2100 Bioanalyzer. CDR3 length: 16 amino acids, cysteine to phenylalanine. Just the 48-base CDR3 DNA is kept, in frame starting at base 1. Per the germline V gene, MGHDK is the CDR1 and SYGVNS is the CDR2.

TCR beta CDR3 regions were amplified from RNA transcripts. The TCR CDR3 was subjected to a first round of RT-PCR using the HTBI primer set and the Qiagen OneStep RT-PCR kit. Libraries were constructed in a second round of multiplex PCR, after which size selection and purification were carried out. Paired-end sequencing of the libraries was performed with 100 bp reads on an Illumina HiSeq2000. The authors' analysis ran thus. SOAPnuke was used to process the raw data, removing reads that contained adapters or uncalled bases, had a mean Phred below 15, or lacked an exact match to the constant primer or identifier. COPE v1.2.5 was used to merge high-quality paired reads, and clonotypes were defined as unique nucleotide sequences. Clonotypes were aligned to IMGT TRBV, TRBD and TRBJ reference segments using MiTCR v1.1. The analysis was restricted to V-J combinations with a frequency above 0.0001, which together covered 99% to 99.2% of the repertoires. A TCS score was defined as the ratio of F50 (clonal expansion) to E x V (chaos), with BLOSUM62-based TCRdist applied between CDR3 peptides within each V-J. Welch's t-statistics and random forest reduced fewer than 600 V-J features to 10 to 15, which were used in a naive Bayes classifier (R e1071). TCRdb reprocessed the public reads (quality trimming at Q25 with fastp, clone calling with MiXCR) and kept in-frame beta chains. Every CDR3 protein is listed once, alongside the most common genes and DNA of its rows. TCRdb's processing, not the study's, gives the V and J calls here. The sample records 90,000 to 120,000 distinct CDR3 sequences, about 16% of which are singletons. 42% of the sample is taken by the ten largest.

General conclusions and limits of the study: Sample size was not statistically predetermined, and investigators were not blinded to group allocation. Most expanded thyroid clonotypes (frequency above 0.001) were also detected in blood, suggesting blood repertoires may reflect thyroid immune responses. Ophthalmopathy was separated from stable hyperthyroidism by a 13 V-J signature model, with over 85% sensitivity and roughly 81% specificity obtained in cross-validation and 80%/75% obtained in testing. In validation, progression to ophthalmopathy was predicted by the model with 70.59% sensitivity and roughly 72% specificity, a median of around 6.5 months before onset.

Here the chain combines TRBV25-1 and TRBJ1-6; TRBD1 might be the D gene, on 5 matching bases. Sequencing used blood. This TCR derives from a woman aged 45-59 years with Graves' hyperthyroidism. The DNA sequence is as follows: TGTGTCAGCAGTGAATATGTAGAGACAGCAAATTCACCCCTCCACTTT. This sequence encodes CVSSEYVETANSPLHF.